This T cell receptor beta chain came from a study of breast tumors, draining lymph nodes, adjacent tissues. Axillary draining lymph nodes of breast cancer patients supplied the node samples. The V gene lost 2 bases and the J gene lost 7 bases, with 6 bases spanning the gap. The CDR3 spans 12 residues. The study's findings and limits: Data only fit, rather than demonstrated, lymph node origin of most tumor T cells. Tumors had less TCR diversity than lymph nodes, more than nontumor tissue.

MiXCR, run by TCRdb on the multiplex PCR reads, gives a single entry per CDR3 protein. Of around 170,000 distinct CDR3 sequences listed, about 33% are singletons. There are many counts of this clonotype. Its antigen is unknown. The source of this sequence is a female donor with breast cancer. Some clones in this sample may be carry-over from other donors' samples. The chain couples TRBV12-3 or TRBV12-4 to TRBJ1-5; no firm D call. The sample consisted of axillary lymph node tissue. CDR3 protein: CASSLLGQPQHF. The CDR3 bases are TGTGCCAGCAGTTTACTGGGACAGCCCCAGCATTTT.